This TCR beta chain was retrieved from a study of Graves' ophthalmopathy and Graves' hyperthyroidism. Study context: Peripheral blood was collected at initial diagnosis, before any treatment.

RNA transcripts yielded amplified TCR beta CDR3 regions. The library came from an HTBI-primed first-round RT-PCR and a second-round multiplex PCR. Each CDR3 protein gets one entry after TCRdb re-called the multiplex PCR reads with MiXCR. The profile shows hundreds of thousands of distinct CDR3 sequences, around 15% of them singletons. Clinical symptoms, serum thyroxine, TRAb, thyroid ultrasound and orbital computed tomography formed the basis of diagnosis. PBMCs came from less than 12 ml of fresh peripheral blood. V dropped 2 bases and J dropped 11 bases, with 12 bases sitting between them. The CDR3 loop spans 12 amino acids. Germline CDR1 and CDR2: MNHEY and SVGAGI. This clonotype came up a few times.

The J gene is TRBJ1-1, the V gene TRBV6-5; possible D gene TRBD1, 6 bases. The TCR originated in a woman in her 30s with Graves' ophthalmopathy. Sequencing input: blood. The CDR3 spells CASSYVGGPAFF. In DNA, the CDR3 is TGTGCCAGCAGTTACGTTGGGGGCCCGGCTTTCTTT.